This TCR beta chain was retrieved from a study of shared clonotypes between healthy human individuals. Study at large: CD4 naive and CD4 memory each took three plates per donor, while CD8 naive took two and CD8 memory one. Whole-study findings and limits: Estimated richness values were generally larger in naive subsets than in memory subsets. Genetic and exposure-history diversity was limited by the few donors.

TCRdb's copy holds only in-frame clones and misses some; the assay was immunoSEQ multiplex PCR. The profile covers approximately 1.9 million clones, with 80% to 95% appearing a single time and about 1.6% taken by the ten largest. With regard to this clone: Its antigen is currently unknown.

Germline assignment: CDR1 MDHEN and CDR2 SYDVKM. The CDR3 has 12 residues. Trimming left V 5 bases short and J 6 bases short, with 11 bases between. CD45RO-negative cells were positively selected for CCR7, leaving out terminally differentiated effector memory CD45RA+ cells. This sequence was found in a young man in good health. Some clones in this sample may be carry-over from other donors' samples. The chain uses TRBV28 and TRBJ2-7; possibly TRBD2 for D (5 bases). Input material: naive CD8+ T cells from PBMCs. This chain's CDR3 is CASSTRGFEQYF. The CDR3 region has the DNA TGTGCCAGCAGTACTCGAGGGTTCGAGCAGTACTTC.